The 19 T cell receptor beta chains below were found in one sample sequenced in a study of cytomegalovirus exposure and HLA in healthy donors. The primer mix had 60 Vbeta and 13 Jbeta primers. The protocol was immunoSEQ multiplex PCR, while the TCRdb copy is restricted to in-frame clones and leaves out a portion. The repertoire holds about 140,000 clones, 82% seen once, with approximately 1.5% in the top ten. Sequenced sample: PBMCs. The source of these receptors is a man aged 25-45 years in good health and CMV-seropositive.

The CDR3 DNA is TGTGCCTGGAGTATAATGACCCAGGTCCCTTTCTTT. This sequence encodes CAWSIMTQVPFF. The J gene is TRBJ1-1, the V gene TRBV30; D call uncertain. The CDR3 spans 12 residues. Trimming shortened V by 2 bases and J by 12 bases, and 16 bases separated the two germline ends. Germline V gene lookup returns CDR1 GTSNPN and CDR2 SVGIG (reference sequence).

The gene calls are TRBV28 and TRBJ1-5; D remains unclear. CDR1 and CDR2 (germline): MDHEN, SYDVKM. The CDR3 contains 16 residues. Trimming left V 2 bases short and J 2 bases short, with 13 bases between. CDR3 in DNA: TGTGCCAGCAGTTTACCGCCGGGGATCGGCAATCAGCCCCAGCATTTT. It is translated as CASSLPPGIGNQPQHF. Variable domain in full (rest from reference TRBV28 and TRBJ1-5): DVKVTQSSRYLVKRTGEKVFLECVQDMDHENMFWYRQDPGLGLRLIYFSYDVKMKEKGDIPEGYSVSREKKERFSLILESASTNQTSMYLCASSLPPGIGNQPQHFGDGTRLSIL.

The chain links TRBV28 to TRBJ2-1; maybe TRBD2 (6 bases). The V gene lost 3 bases and the J gene lost 0 bases, with 15 bases spanning the gap. Germline values: CDR1 MDHEN, CDR2 SYDVKM. The CDR3 spans 17 residues. The CDR3 is CASSFGAAGSSYNEQFF. CDR3 sequence (DNA): TGTGCCAGCAGTTTTGGGGCGGCGGGGAGCTCCTACAATGAGCAGTTCTTC. Complete variable domain (other parts from reference TRBV28 and TRBJ2-1): DVKVTQSSRYLVKRTGEKVFLECVQDMDHENMFWYRQDPGLGLRLIYFSYDVKMKEKGDIPEGYSVSREKKERFSLILESASTNQTSMYLCASSFGAAGSSYNEQFFGPGTRLTVL.

The rearrangement joins TRBV11-2 to TRBJ2-1; 10 bases align to TRBD1. The CDR3 has 18 amino acids. CDR1 and CDR2 from the germline V gene are SGHAT and FQNNGV. Germline trimming cut 5 bases from V and 4 bases from J; bases unmatched to any gene: 14. The CDR3 DNA sequence: TGTGCCAGCAGCCCCCGGAGGAACGGGACAGGGGTTTACAATGAGCAGTTCTTC. This encodes CASSPRRNGTGVYNEQFF.

The rearrangement uses TRBV7-9 and TRBJ2-1; 9 bases line up with TRBD2. V gave up 3 bases and J gave up 4 bases; unmatched junction bases: 7. This CDR3 contains 16 residues. CDR1 and CDR2 (germline): SEHNR, FQNEAQ (reference sequence). The CDR3 sequence is CASSLGLADSYNEQFF. DNA of the CDR3: TGTGCCAGCAGCTTGGGACTAGCAGACAGTTACAATGAGCAGTTCTTC.

This clone was seen only once. Here the CDR3 DNA reads TGTGCCAGCAGCGCCGTTACTAGCGGGGTTTACAATGAGCAGTTCTTC. Residues: CASSAVTSGVYNEQFF. The chain employs TRBV7-3 and TRBJ2-1; 10 bases agree with TRBD2. The V and J ends lost 5 bases and 4 bases, in that order; junction bases with no gene match: 8. CDR3 length: 16 residues. The germline V gene encodes CDR1 SGHTA and CDR2 FQGTGA.

The chain combines TRBV5-4 with TRBJ2-7, with 11 nucleotides matching TRBD2. CDR1 is SGHNT and CDR2 is YYREEE in the germline V gene (reference sequence). CDR3 size: 16 residues. Trimming at V came to 1 base and at J to 6 bases, leaving 9 bases not matched to a gene. CDR3 loop: CASSLYTLAGAAEQYF. The CDR3 bases are TGTGCCAGCAGCTTGTATACACTAGCGGGAGCCGCCGAGCAGTACTTC.

The chain links TRBV6-5 to TRBJ2-5, with TRBD1 identical over 7 bases. TRBJ2-7 matches the DNA end more closely, so the J call is doubtful. The CDR3 extends over 15 amino acids. The V gene's germline CDR1 is MNHEY and CDR2 SVGAGI. The CDR3 DNA reads TGTGCCAGCAGTACCATGACAGGGCCCCCCGACGAGCAGTACTTC. Amino acid sequence: CASSTMTGPPDEQYF.

The V and J genes are TRBV7-2 and TRBJ2-3, with 9 bases matching TRBD2. V dropped 5 bases and J dropped 1; count of bases not matched to a gene: 7. The CDR3 covers 16 residues. Germline CDR1 is SGHTA and CDR2 is FQGNSA. The chain's CDR3 is CASSTGLAFGTDTQYF. The DNA for the CDR3 is TGTGCCAGCAGCACCGGACTAGCGTTCGGCACAGATACGCAGTATTTT. Using reference TRBV7-2 and TRBJ2-3 for the parts outside the CDR3, the full variable domain is GAGVSQSPSNKVTEKGKDVELRCDPISGHTALYWYRQSLGQGLEFLIYFQGNSAPDKSGLPSDRFSAERTGGSVSTLTIQRTQQEDSAVYLCASSTGLAFGTDTQYFGPGTRLTVL.

The chain combines TRBV5-1 with TRBJ1-6, with 9 bases lining up with TRBD1. The CDR3 consists of 17 residues. CDR1 is SGHRS, CDR2 YFSETQ, per germline. Trimming removed 3 bases from V and 6 bases from J; junction bases left unmatched: 10. The CDR3 nucleotides are TGCGCCAGCAGCTATTTGGGACAGGGAATTTCTAATTCACCCCTCCACTTT. The encoded protein is CASSYLGQGISNSPLHF.

The rearrangement links TRBV2 to TRBJ2-1; the match to TRBD2 covers 11 bases. Germline V CDR1 and CDR2: SNHLY, FYNNEI. This CDR3 comprises 16 residues. V was pared by 7 bases and J by 3 bases, with 8 bases of the junction left unmatched. CDR3 sequence: CASTGLAEQGYNEQFF. The CDR3 nucleotides read TGTGCCAGCACGGGACTAGCGGAGCAGGGCTACAATGAGCAGTTCTTC.

The chain carries TRBV10-1 and TRBJ2-3, with TRBD2 matching 9 bases. The germline V gene encodes CDR1 WNHNN and CDR2 SYGVQD (reference sequence). This CDR3 region has 15 residues. V gave up 6 bases and J gave up 4 bases; unmatched junction bases: 8. The DNA for the CDR3 is TGCGCCAGCAGCCGCGGGGGGGCCGGGGCAGATACGCAGTATTTT. It translates to CASSRGGAGADTQYF.

This clone was counted a few times. The chain couples TRBV4-1 to TRBJ2-6, with 7 nucleotides matching TRBD1. The V and J ends lost 4 bases and 10 bases, in that order; junction bases with no gene match: 13. The CDR3 runs 16 residues. The germline CDR1 and CDR2 sequences are MGHRA and YSYEKL. As DNA, the CDR3 is TGCGCCAGCAGCCTAACATCCGGGACAGTCCTTAACGTCCTGACTTTC. The encoded protein is CASSLTSGTVLNVLTF.

The V gene is TRBV6-6, the J gene TRBJ2-7, with 9 bases aligning to TRBD2. Germline CDR1 and CDR2: MNHNY and SVGAGI (reference sequence). This CDR3 contains 15 residues. V shed 2 bases and J 9 bases; nucleotides not matched to a gene: 11. The CDR3 DNA follows: TGTGCCAGCAGTTACGGGGCTAGCGGGACGGGGACGCAGTACTTC. The encoded protein is CASSYGASGTGTQYF.

This chain links TRBV4-2 with TRBJ2-7; a weak D match, TRBD2 (6 bases). The ends were cut back, 1 base at V and 4 bases at J, with 14 bases in the middle. Germline values: CDR1 LGHNA, CDR2 YNFKEQ. The CDR3 consists of 15 residues. CDR3 sequence (DNA): TGTGCCAGCAGCCAAGCCGGATTAGCGGAATACGAGCAGTACTTC. This sequence encodes CASSQAGLAEYEQYF.

V is TRBV9 and J is TRBJ1-3; D unclear. This CDR3 spans 13 amino acids. V gave up 5 bases and J gave up 0 bases, with 6 bases separating them. The germline V gene has CDR1 SGDLS and CDR2 YYNGEE. The CDR3 protein is CASSLYSGNTIYF. For the CDR3, the DNA is TGTGCCAGCAGTCTCTACTCTGGAAACACCATATATTTT.

The V and J genes are TRBV28 and TRBJ2-7; a weak D match, TRBD2 (5 bases). V was pared by 4 bases and J by 5 bases, with 15 bases between. CDR1 and CDR2 from the germline V gene are MDHEN and SYDVKM. There are 14 residues in the CDR3. The CDR3 bases are TGTGCCAGCAGTTCTCCTCCGGGGAGCAACGAGCAGTACTTC. The encoded protein is CASSSPPGSNEQYF.

This rearrangement joins TRBV5-1 to TRBJ2-5, with 7 positions matching TRBD1. Germline V gene sequence: CDR1 SGHRS, CDR2 YFSETQ. The V gene end was trimmed by 4 bases and the J gene end by 2 bases; junction bases not matched to a gene: 2. The CDR3 loop spans 13 amino acids. The CDR3 DNA reads as TGCGCCAGCAGCGGGGGACAGCAAGAGACCCAGTACTTC. Protein sequence: CASSGGQQETQYF.

The rearrangement joins TRBV9 to TRBJ2-3, with D unresolved. Per germline, CDR1 SGDLS and CDR2 YYNGEE. The CDR3 has 14 residues. The V end was cut by 0 bases, the J end by 0 bases, with 5 bases between. CDR3 in amino acids: CASSVDTSTDTQYF. DNA for the CDR3: TGTGCCAGCAGCGTAGATACTAGCACAGATACGCAGTATTTT. The variable domain in full, with the rest retrieved from reference TRBV9 and TRBJ2-3, is DSGVTQTPKHLITATGQRVTLRCSPRSGDLSVYWYQQSLDQGLQFLIQYYNGEERAKGNILERFSAQQFPDLHSELNLSSLELGDSALYFCASSVDTSTDTQYFGPGTRLTVL.